This TCR beta chain was identified in a study of radiation and T cells in renal cell carcinoma. Produced via immunoSEQ multiplex PCR; TCRdb's table is partial and in-frame only. The sample contains approximately 170,000 clones, around 89% of which appear only once. Germline loops: CDR1 SGHAT, CDR2 FQNNGV. Trimming left V 1 base short and J 1 base short, with 7 bases between. This CDR3 contains 14 residues. The time point denotes: blood 4 weeks post-SBRT, at nephrectomy. Stated treatment: 15 Gy SBRT to primary tumor, nephrectomy 4 weeks later. The genes are TRBV11-2 and TRBJ1-1; D ambiguous. The sequencing used blood, collected from a patient whose treatment included radiotherapy and nephrectomy. The TCR sequence derives from a woman aged 45-59 years with renal cell carcinoma. The CDR3 DNA reads as TGTGCCAGCAGCTTAGGGCGGAAGAACACTGAAGCTTTCTTT. It yields the protein CASSLGRKNTEAFF.